This is a list of T cell receptor beta chains from one sample in a study of blood T cells in healthy people across ages. Each CDR3 protein is one row after TCRdb ran MiXCR on the 5' RACE reads. The repertoire consists of around 710,000 distinct CDR3 sequences, with roughly 41% occurring once and the leading ten covering around a fifth. What was sequenced was blood. The receptors derive from a woman in her sixties in good health. Each CDR3 is given with its conserved first and last residue. D genes are given only for firm matches. The size of a clone is reported for some rows only, either as once, few or many, or as a class for expanded clones.

abundance	v_gene	j_gene	len	d_gene	CDR3nt	CDR3aa
few	TRBV20-1	TRBJ2-7	14	TRBD2	TGCAGTGCTAGTCGGCTAGCGGATGCCTACGAGCAGTACTTC	CSASRLADAYEQYF
.	TRBV28	TRBJ1-2	13	.	TGTGCCAGCAGTCCGAGACAGGTTTTCGGCTACACCTTC	CASSPRQVFGYTF
few	TRBV5-1	TRBJ2-7	14	.	TGCGCCAGCCGCCCGGGGGAGCCTGGCTCCGAGCAGTACTTC	CASRPGEPGSEQYF
.	TRBV18	TRBJ2-5	13	.	TGTGCCAGCTCTGGAGCGGCACAAGAGACCCAGTACTTC	CASSGAAQETQYF
.	TRBV6-2/TRBV6-3	TRBJ2-4	15	.	TGTGCCAGCAGTCGGGACAAAGGAGCACTAAACATTCAGTACTTC	CASSRDKGALNIQYF
.	TRBV25-1	TRBJ2-3	16	.	TGTGCCAGCAGGGGGGCAGGGTCAATTCGGGGAGATACGCAGTATTTT	CASRGAGSIRGDTQYF
.	TRBV3-1	TRBJ1-6	15	TRBD1	TGTGCCAGCAGCCAAGATGGCGGACAGGAGGCACCCCTCCACTTT	CASSQDGGQEAPLHF
.	TRBV29-1	TRBJ2-1	14	.	TGCAGCGTTGAAATCCGCAATGGGGGGAATGAGCAGTTCTTC	CSVEIRNGGNEQFF
many	TRBV29-1	TRBJ2-5	12	.	TGCAGCGTGTGGGGACATCAAGAGACCCAGTACTTC	CSVWGHQETQYF
many	TRBV12-3/TRBV12-4	TRBJ2-7	15	TRBD1	TGTGCCAGCAGCCTCTTGGACAGGATGTTCTACGAGCAGTACTTC	CASSLLDRMFYEQYF
.	TRBV19	TRBJ1-5	16	.	TGTGCCAGTAGTATAGTTGACGGGAACAGCAATCAGCCCCAGCATTTT	CASSIVDGNSNQPQHF
.	TRBV28	TRBJ2-7	13	.	TGTGCCGGCAGGCCCCCAGGGACCTACGAGCAGTACTTC	CAGRPPGTYEQYF
.	TRBV20-1	TRBJ2-5	13	TRBD2	TGCAGTGCTACGCTAGCGGGGGTCTACGCGCAGTACTTC	CSATLAGVYAQYF
.	TRBV27	TRBJ1-6	15	.	TGTGCCAGCAAGGTCTCGGACAGATTTAATTCACCCCTCCACTTT	CASKVSDRFNSPLHF
once	TRBV19	TRBJ1-5	18	TRBD1	TGTGCCAGTAGTCGTTCCGGGACAGGGGCATATAGCAATCAGCCCCAGCATTTT	CASSRSGTGAYSNQPQHF
.	TRBV7-9	TRBJ1-4	14	TRBD1	TGTGCCAGCACTGACAGGGTCACTAATGAAAAACTGTTTTTT	CASTDRVTNEKLFF